This T cell receptor (beta chain) was identified in a study of human T cells and chemical hapten exposure. Study overall: On the upper back, patch tests were applied with 0.01% DPC and read at 6 days. Overall study findings and caveats: Clustering by CDR3 similarity yielded significantly more large clusters from expanded TCRs than controls. Counts of expanded TCRs (at PT1) showed a positive correlation with patch test score.

This clonotype was counted a few times. Its antigen remains unknown. One entry per CDR3 protein results from TCRdb running MiXCR on the RACE reads. Among 95,000 to 150,000 distinct CDR3 sequences listed, roughly 14% were seen once. Specified time point: pre-sensitization, week 0. Treatment indicated: therapeutic diphenylcyclopropenone sensitization with weekly scalp DPC. V was cut by 4 bases and J by 1 base, with 18 bases left in between. This CDR3 spans 17 amino acids. Germline V gives CDR1 LGHNA, CDR2 YSLEER. The sequence derives from a woman younger than 30 with alopecia areata. Some clones in this sample may be carry-over from other donors' samples. The source material was whole blood, sampled in connection with sensitization to the hapten diphenylcyclopropenone (DPC). This rearrangement joins TRBV4-3 to TRBJ2-3; a possible D gene is TRBD2 (7 bases). CDR3 amino acids: CASSLSRAGAGTDTQYF. DNA of the CDR3: TGCGCCAGCAGCCTCTCCCGTGCGGGGGCTGGCACAGATACGCAGTATTTT.